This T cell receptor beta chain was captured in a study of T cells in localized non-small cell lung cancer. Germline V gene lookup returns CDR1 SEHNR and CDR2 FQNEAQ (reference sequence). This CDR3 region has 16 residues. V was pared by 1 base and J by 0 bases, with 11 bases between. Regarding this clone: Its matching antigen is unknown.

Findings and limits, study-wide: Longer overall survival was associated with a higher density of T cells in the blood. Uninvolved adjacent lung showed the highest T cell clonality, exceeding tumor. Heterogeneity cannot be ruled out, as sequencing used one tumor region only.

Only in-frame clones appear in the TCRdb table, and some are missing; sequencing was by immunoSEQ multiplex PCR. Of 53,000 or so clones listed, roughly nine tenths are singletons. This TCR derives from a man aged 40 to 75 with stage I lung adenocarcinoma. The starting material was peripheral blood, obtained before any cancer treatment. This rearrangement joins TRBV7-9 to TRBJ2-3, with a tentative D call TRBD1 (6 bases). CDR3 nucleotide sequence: TGTGCCAGCAGCTTAGACAGGGTGGCCAGCACAGATACGCAGTATTTT. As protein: CASSLDRVASTDTQYF.